One sample yielded the 27 T cell receptor beta chains listed below, sequenced in a study of technical replicates of blood from a few donors. Profiling relied on immunoSEQ multiplex PCR, and the TCRdb table lists in-frame clones only, not all of them. The data contain about 80,000 clones, nearly 95% of them seen just once; the ten biggest clones take up approximately 0.4%. The specimen was T cells isolated from PBMCs. These receptors were collected from a human donor in good health.

V and J are TRBV2 and TRBJ2-1, with 7 bases identical to TRBD1. The CDR3 totals 14 residues. CDR1 is SNHLY, CDR2 FYNNEI, per germline. The V segment lost 3 bases and the J segment 12 bases; nucleotides outside the gene matches: 11. Here the CDR3 DNA reads TGTGCCAGCAGTGATTGGGACAGCGTCGTGGGGCAGTTCTTC. It specifies CASSDWDSVVGQFF.

This clone is a singleton in its sample. The chain employs TRBV19 and TRBJ2-5; TRBD1 might be the D (6 bases). V gave up 3 bases and J gave up 5 bases, with 10 bases separating them. CDR1 and CDR2 (germline): LNHDA, SQIVND (reference sequence). There are 13 residues in the CDR3. In DNA, the CDR3 is TGTGCCAGTAGTATTGAAAGGGGGGAGACCCAGTACTTC. It encodes CASSIERGETQYF.

This chain joins TRBV27 and TRBJ2-7; 9 bases are a match to TRBD1. The CDR3 extends over 16 amino acids. J was trimmed by 2 bases and V by 5 bases; bases with no gene match: 10. Germline V gives CDR1 MNHEY, CDR2 SMNVEV (reference sequence). CDR3 region: CASSARPGQGAYEQYF. The DNA of the CDR3 is TGTGCCAGCAGTGCCCGGCCGGGACAGGGAGCCTACGAGCAGTACTTC.

The chain recombines TRBV4-1 with TRBJ2-7; D possibly corresponds to TRBD1 (5 bases). CDR1 is MGHRA and CDR2 is YSYEKL in the germline V gene. Trimming shortened V by 1 base and J by 2 bases, and 9 bases separated the two germline ends. CDR3 length: 14 residues. The CDR3 loop is CASSQGAGTYEQYF. The DNA for the CDR3 is TGCGCCAGCAGCCAAGGCGCAGGGACCTACGAGCAGTACTTC.

The genes are TRBV6-5 and TRBJ1-5, with 9 bases aligning to TRBD1. The CDR3 contains 15 residues. Germline values: CDR1 MNHEY, CDR2 SVGAGI. J gave up 6 bases and V 5 bases, and 8 bases lay outside the gene matches. This CDR3 reads CASSMDRGLGQPQHF. CDR3 DNA sequence: TGTGCCAGCAGTATGGACAGGGGTTTAGGTCAGCCCCAGCATTTT.

There are a few counts of this clone. The chain recombines TRBV28 with TRBJ1-1; maybe TRBD1 (5 bases). CDR3 length equals 17 residues. CDR1 is MDHEN and CDR2 is SYDVKM in the germline V gene. Trimming pared 3 bases from V and 0 bases from J, leaving 17 bases between. CDR3 in DNA: TGTGCCAGCAGTTTGGGGGGATTTGGGGTTATGAACACTGAAGCTTTCTTT. Protein: CASSLGGFGVMNTEAFF. Using reference TRBV28 and TRBJ1-1 for the parts outside the CDR3, the full variable domain is DVKVTQSSRYLVKRTGEKVFLECVQDMDHENMFWYRQDPGLGLRLIYFSYDVKMKEKGDIPEGYSVSREKKERFSLILESASTNQTSMYLCASSLGGFGVMNTEAFFGQGTRLTVV.

The chain couples TRBV5-6 to TRBJ2-7; no reliable D call. The CDR3 runs 15 residues. Germline V gives CDR1 SGHDT, CDR2 YYEEEE. Trimming cost V 0 bases and J 0 bases, with 10 bases left between them. CDR3 amino acids: CASSLGLAYSYEQYF. The CDR3, as DNA: TGTGCCAGCAGCTTGGGACTTGCCTACTCCTACGAGCAGTACTTC.

A single count supports this clone. The chain carries TRBV28 and TRBJ2-3; TRBD2 matches 7 bases. The CDR3 covers 15 residues. Per the germline V gene, CDR1 is MDHEN and CDR2 is SYDVKM. J lost 0 bases, V lost 6 bases, and 6 bases had no gene match. The CDR3, as DNA: TGTGCCAGCAGCAACCTAGCGGCTAGCACAGATACGCAGTATTTT. It specifies CASSNLAASTDTQYF.

The J gene is TRBJ1-4, the V gene TRBV14, with 7 bases matching TRBD1. The V gene's germline CDR1 is SGHDN and CDR2 FVKESK. The CDR3 is 15 residues long. Trimming cost V 6 bases and J 7 bases; bases outside gene matches: 11. This CDR3 reads CASSQLTGAAEKLFF. The CDR3, as DNA: TGTGCCAGCAGTCAACTAACAGGGGCGGCTGAAAAACTGTTTTTT.

The table lists this clone with a count of one. V is TRBV2 and J is TRBJ1-2, with D possibly TRBD1 on 6 matching bases. This CDR3 has 16 residues. Trimming pared 3 bases from V and 5 bases from J, leaving 19 bases between. Germline lookup yields CDR1 SNHLY and CDR2 FYNNEI. CDR3: CASSDIVTGNLYGYTF. As DNA, the CDR3 is TGTGCCAGCAGTGATATTGTAACAGGGAATTTATATGGCTACACCTTC.

The chain has TRBV23-1 and TRBJ2-1; TRBD2 is a possible D gene (6 bases). TRBV23-1 qualifies as an ORF whose function is uncertain. The CDR3 covers 20 residues. V was cut by 0 bases and J by 0 bases, with 21 bases left in between. The CDR3 nucleotides read TGCGCCAGCAGTCAATCGAAGAAAAAAAGGGAGGTAAGCTCCTACAATGAGCAGTTCTTC. This sequence encodes CASSQSKKKREVSSYNEQFF.

This rearrangement joins TRBV7-2 to TRBJ2-7; a weak D match, TRBD2 (5 bases). CDR3 size: 13 residues. CDR1 SGHTA and CDR2 FQGNSA come from the germline V gene. Trimming pared 3 bases from V and 3 bases from J, leaving 9 bases between. The CDR3 region has the DNA TGTGCCAGCAGCTTTGACTATTACTACGAGCAGTACTTC. Translation: CASSFDYYYEQYF.

The J gene is TRBJ1-1, the V gene TRBV4-2, with a tentative D call TRBD1 (6 bases). Trimming pared 0 bases from V and 0 bases from J, leaving 14 bases between. Germline CDR1 LGHNA, CDR2 YNFKEQ. The CDR3 consists of 17 residues. The CDR3 region is CASSQDLQGLMNTEAFF. CDR3 DNA sequence: TGTGCCAGCAGCCAAGATCTACAGGGTCTGATGAACACTGAAGCTTTCTTT.

The CDR3 nucleotides are TGTGCCAGCAGTAGACAGGGTTGGGGCTACACCTTC. Translation gives CASSRQGWGYTF. V and J are TRBV6-1 and TRBJ1-2; TRBD1 matches 7 bases. The J segment lost 8 bases and the V segment lost 5 bases, leaving 5 bases of the junction unmatched. Germline V CDR1 and CDR2: MNHNS, SASEGT. The CDR3 contains 12 residues.

This rearrangement joins TRBV15 to TRBJ2-7, with D perhaps matching TRBD1 (5 bases). The CDR3 loop spans 15 amino acids. V lost 5 bases to trimming and J lost 0 bases, with 14 bases between them. Germline V gene lookup returns CDR1 LNHNV and CDR2 YYDKDF (reference sequence). CDR3 sequence: CATSAREISSYEQYF. The CDR3 nucleotides read TGTGCCACCAGCGCCAGGGAAATCAGCTCCTACGAGCAGTACTTC.

The chain uses TRBV6-5 and TRBJ1-1; D is perhaps TRBD1 (6 bases). V gave up 7 bases and J gave up 1 base, with 10 bases separating them. The V gene's germline CDR1 is MNHEY and CDR2 SVGAGI. The CDR3 runs 13 residues. The CDR3 protein is CASKKTGNTEAFF. The CDR3 DNA is TGTGCCAGCAAAAAGACAGGGAACACTGAAGCTTTCTTT.

This sequence joins TRBV19 and TRBJ2-2, with D unclear. In germline, CDR1 is LNHDA, CDR2 SQIVND (reference sequence). Trimming took 8 bases from V and 4 from J, leaving 11 bases between them. This CDR3 has 13 amino acids. The CDR3 protein is CASGLVVTGELFF. The CDR3 DNA reads as TGTGCCAGTGGTTTAGTAGTCACCGGGGAGCTGTTTTTT. Full variable domain (rest looked up from reference TRBV19 and TRBJ2-2): DGGITQSPKYLFRKEGQNVTLSCEQNLNHDAMYWYRQDPGQGLRLIYYSQIVNDFQKGDIAEGYSVSREKKESFPLTVTSAQKNPTAFYLCASGLVVTGELFFGEGSRLTVL.

The V and J genes are TRBV5-6 and TRBJ1-2; 8 bases are a match to TRBD1. Looked up from germline, CDR1 is SGHDT and CDR2 is YYEEEE. The CDR3 is 16 residues long. Trimming removed 0 bases from V and 4 bases from J; junction bases left unmatched: 8. The CDR3 region is CASSLAGGPFGYGYTF. The CDR3 region has the DNA TGTGCCAGCAGCTTGGCAGGGGGCCCCTTTGGCTATGGCTACACCTTC. The full variable domain, with the rest looked up from reference TRBV5-6 and TRBJ1-2, is DAGVTQSPTHLIKTRGQQVTLRCSPKSGHDTVSWYQQALGQGPQFIFQYYEEEERQRGNFPDRFSGHQFPNYSSELNVNALLLGDSALYLCASSLAGGPFGYGYTFGSGTRLTVV.

The chain's CDR3 is CASSFSGRTGELFF. The CDR3 DNA reads as TGCGCCAGCAGCTTTAGCGGGAGGACCGGGGAGCTGTTTTTT. The V call is TRBV5-1, the J call TRBJ2-2; 10 bases map to TRBD2. The CDR3 contains 14 residues. CDR1 SGHRS and CDR2 YFSETQ come from the germline V gene. Unmatched junction bases numbered 0, after V lost 2 bases and J lost 5 bases. The full variable domain, completed using reference TRBV5-1 and TRBJ2-2, is KAGVTQTPRYLIKTRGQQVTLSCSPISGHRSVSWYQQTPGQGLQFLFEYFSETQRNKGNFPGRFSGRQFSNSRSEMNVSTLELGDSALYLCASSFSGRTGELFFGEGSRLTVL.

The V and J genes are TRBV19 and TRBJ1-1, with a possible D match to TRBD1 (6 bases). This CDR3 comprises 16 residues. The germline V gene encodes CDR1 LNHDA and CDR2 SQIVND (reference sequence). The V and J ends lost 2 bases and 5 bases respectively, with 18 bases between them. CDR3 loop: CASSISPKDSRTEAFF. DNA of the CDR3: TGTGCCAGTAGTATAAGTCCCAAGGACAGTAGGACTGAAGCTTTCTTT.

The chain uses TRBV27 and TRBJ2-7; unclear D gene. The V end lost 6 bases, the J end lost 2 bases, and 11 bases lay between the germline ends. CDR3 length: 13 amino acids. In germline, CDR1 is MNHEY, CDR2 SMNVEV (reference sequence). CDR3 nucleotide sequence: TGTGCCAGCAGCCTAATACCCCCCTACGAGCAGTACTTC. Translated, it gives CASSLIPPYEQYF.

The chain couples TRBV10-1 to TRBJ2-7; no clear D gene. This CDR3 contains 12 residues. Trimming removed 6 bases from V and 0 bases from J, with 6 bases in between. CDR1 WNHNN and CDR2 SYGVQD come from the germline V gene (reference sequence). The CDR3, as DNA: TGCGCCAGCAGCACCAGCTCCTACGAGCAGTACTTC. The encoded protein is CASSTSSYEQYF.

The chain joins TRBV27 to TRBJ2-6; 7 bases agree with TRBD1. Germline-derived CDR1 and CDR2 are MNHEY and SMNVEV (reference sequence). This CDR3 contains 16 residues. Trimming removed 5 bases from V and 1 base from J; junction bases left unmatched: 5. The CDR3 spells CASSKETGSGANVLTF. CDR3 nucleotide sequence: TGTGCCAGCAGTAAGGAGACAGGGTCTGGGGCCAACGTCCTGACTTTC.

The chain carries TRBV11-3 and TRBJ2-5, with TRBD1 as a possible D gene (5 bases). With 1 base removed from V and 5 bases from J, the gap between germline ends came to 11 bases. CDR1 and CDR2 (germline): SGHNT, YENEEA. The CDR3 totals 14 residues. CDR3 residues: CASSLALGLETQYF. The CDR3 region has the DNA TGTGCCAGCAGCTTAGCTTTGGGGCTGGAGACCCAGTACTTC.

In DNA, the CDR3 is TGTGCCAGCAGTTACAAAGTCACAACAACTAATGAAAAACTGTTTTTT. Residues: CASSYKVTTTNEKLFF. The genes are TRBV6-5 and TRBJ1-4; no definite D call. The V gene's germline CDR1 is MNHEY and CDR2 SVGAGI. The length of the CDR3 is 16 residues. V lost 2 bases, J lost 0 bases, and 10 bases lay in between.

A single count supports this clone. The gene calls are TRBV29-1 and TRBJ2-5, with D unresolved. The V end lost 8 bases, the J end lost 4 bases, and 5 bases lay between the germline ends. The CDR3 extends over 9 amino acids. Per germline, CDR1 SQVTM and CDR2 ANQGSEA. The CDR3 loop is CSSGETQYF. In DNA, the CDR3 is TGCAGCTCCGGAGAGACCCAGTACTTC.

This clone was observed once. J is TRBJ2-7 and V is TRBV13; no definite D call. The CDR3 extends over 12 amino acids. CDR1 PRHDT and CDR2 FYEKMQ come from the germline V gene (reference sequence). The V end lost 5 bases, the J end lost 2 bases, and 7 bases lay between the germline ends. The CDR3 nucleotides read TGTGCCAGCAGCCCCCAGACCTACGAGCAGTACTTC. This codes for CASSPQTYEQYF.